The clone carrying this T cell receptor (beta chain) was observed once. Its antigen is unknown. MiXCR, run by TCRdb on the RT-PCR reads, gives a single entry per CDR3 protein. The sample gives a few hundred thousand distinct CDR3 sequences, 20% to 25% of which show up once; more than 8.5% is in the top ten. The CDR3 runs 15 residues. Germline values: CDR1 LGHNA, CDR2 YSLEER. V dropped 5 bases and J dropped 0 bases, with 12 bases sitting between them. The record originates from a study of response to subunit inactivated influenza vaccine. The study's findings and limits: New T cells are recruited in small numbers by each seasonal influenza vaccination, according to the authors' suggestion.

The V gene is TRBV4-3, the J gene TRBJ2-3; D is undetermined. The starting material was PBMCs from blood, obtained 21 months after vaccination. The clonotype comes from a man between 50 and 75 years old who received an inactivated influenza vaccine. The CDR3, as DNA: TGCGCCAGCAGCACTCGGCCTACGAGCACAGATACGCAGTATTTT. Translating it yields CASSTRPTSTDTQYF.